The source of this T cell receptor beta chain is a study of Graves' ophthalmopathy and Graves' hyperthyroidism. The V end was cut by 2 bases, the J end by 3 bases, with 11 bases between. The CDR3 has 14 amino acids. The TCR beta CDR3 regions underwent amplification from RNA transcripts. After a first-round RT-PCR with HTBI primers, a second-round multiplex PCR was run. One entry per CDR3 protein, called by TCRdb with MiXCR from the multiplex PCR reads. The data hold 360,000 or so distinct CDR3 sequences, with around 19% observed a single time. This clonotype was detected ten times or more. The diagnosis combined clinical symptoms, thyroxine, TRAb, thyroid ultrasound and orbital computed tomography scans.

Sequencing was carried out using peripheral blood. This TCR came from a woman in her late teens or twenties with Graves' ophthalmopathy. V and J are TRBV12-3 or TRBV12-4 and TRBJ2-7; no reliable D call. The CDR3 bases are TGTGCCAGCAGTTTATCCACTCAGGTCTACGAGCAGTACTTC. As protein: CASSLSTQVYEQYF.